This TCR beta chain originates from a study of shared T cell receptors in the human thymus. TCRdb keeps only in-frame clones here, not all; method: immunoSEQ multiplex PCR. The table records under 450,000 clones, approximately 95% of them present only once. The V end was cut by 0 bases, the J end by 1 base, with 13 bases between. Germline CDR1 and CDR2: SGHTA and FQGNSA. The CDR3 extends over 16 amino acids. This rearrangement joins TRBV7-2 to TRBJ2-7, with D perhaps assigned TRBD1 or TRBD2 (5 bases each). Sequencing was done on a sample of thymocytes. The clonotype comes from a human donor. CDR3 region: CASSLARRQRSYEQYF. CDR3 sequence (DNA): TGTGCCAGCAGCTTAGCGAGGAGACAGCGGTCCTACGAGCAGTACTTC. The full variable domain, its missing parts supplied by reference TRBV7-2 and TRBJ2-7, is GAGVSQSPSNKVTEKGKDVELRCDPISGHTALYWYRQSLGQGLEFLIYFQGNSAPDKSGLPSDRFSAERTGGSVSTLTIQRTQQEDSAVYLCASSLARRQRSYEQYFGPGTRLTVT.